The 22 T cell receptor beta chains below come from one sample, sequenced in a study of T cell responses to AZD1222 COVID-19 vaccine. The assay was immunoSEQ multiplex PCR, and TCRdb's table has in-frame clones only and misses some. The table shows about 180,000 clones, with 85% to 90% occurring only once. The sequences come from peripheral blood, collected 28 days after the second dose of the MenACWY control vaccine. Receptors were obtained from an adult who received the MenACWY meningococcal vaccine as a control.

Here the CDR3 DNA reads TGTGCCTGGAGTGCGGGGTCACCCCTCCACTTT. It encodes CAWSAGSPLHF. J is TRBJ1-6 and V is TRBV30; no clear D gene. The CDR3 sequence is 11 residues long. V dropped 1 base and J dropped 10 bases, with 5 bases sitting between them. Germline V gives CDR1 GTSNPN, CDR2 SVGIG (reference sequence).

J is TRBJ1-5 and V is TRBV28; D call uncertain. V lost 2 bases to trimming and J lost 0 bases, with 11 bases between them. Germline loops: CDR1 MDHEN, CDR2 SYDVKM. CDR3 length: 16 amino acids. CDR3 sequence reads: CASSLGSVDSNQPQHF. The CDR3 DNA follows: TGTGCCAGCAGTTTAGGGAGCGTAGATAGCAATCAGCCCCAGCATTTT.

This clone has just one count. The chain recombines TRBV5-5 with TRBJ2-7, with TRBD2 matching 8 bases. Germline CDR1 SGHKS, CDR2 YYEKEE (reference sequence). The CDR3 extends over 16 amino acids. J was trimmed by 2 bases and V by 0 bases; bases with no gene match: 7. The CDR3 DNA reads as TGTGCCAGCAGCTTGGCCACGGGGGGGAAGGCCTACGAGCAGTACTTC. Translation: CASSLATGGKAYEQYF. Full variable domain (missing parts from reference TRBV5-5 and TRBJ2-7): DAGVTQSPTHLIKTRGQQVTLRCSPISGHKSVSWYQQVLGQGPQFIFQYYEKEERGRGNFPDRFSARQFPNYSSELNVNALLLGDSALYLCASSLATGGKAYEQYFGPGTRLTVT.

V and J are TRBV3-1 (or the pseudogene TRBV3-2) and TRBJ1-5; no definite D call. The germline V and J ends were trimmed by 0 bases and 0 bases, with 6 bases remaining between them. This CDR3 has 15 amino acids. Looked up from germline, CDR1 is LGHDT and CDR2 is YNNKEL (reference sequence). CDR3 DNA sequence: TGTGCCAGCAGCCAAGACGGAACTAGCAATCAGCCCCAGCATTTT. Its protein is CASSQDGTSNQPQHF.

This sequence joins TRBV2 and TRBJ1-5; TRBD1 agrees at 7 bases. The junction had 5 bases not matched to a gene; V was cut back by 3 bases and J by 9 bases. CDR1 SNHLY and CDR2 FYNNEI come from the germline V gene. This CDR3 comprises 13 residues. CDR3 in amino acids: CASSDGRGGPQHF. The CDR3 region has the DNA TGTGCCAGCAGTGACGGCAGGGGGGGGCCCCAGCATTTT.

The rearrangement uses TRBV11-2 and TRBJ2-7; 8 bases line up with TRBD2. J lost 4 bases, V lost 6 bases, and 8 bases had no gene match. The CDR3 extends over 14 amino acids. Looked up from germline, CDR1 is SGHAT and CDR2 is FQNNGV. CDR3 amino acids: CASRMDRGGYEQYF. In DNA, the CDR3 is TGTGCCAGCAGGATGGATCGGGGGGGTTACGAGCAGTACTTC.

This clone has more than one count but fewer than ten. V usage is TRBV6-2 or TRBV6-3 and J usage is TRBJ1-5; D remains ambiguous. From germline, CDR1 is MNHEY and CDR2 SVGEGT. V gave up 2 bases and J gave up 4 bases, with 12 bases separating them. The CDR3 covers 15 residues. The DNA for the CDR3 is TGTGCCAGCAGTTACGTAATGGTGAGGAATCAGCCCCAGCATTTT. Translating gives CASSYVMVRNQPQHF.

This chain links TRBV7-2 with TRBJ2-7, with D maybe TRBD1 (6 bases). Looked up from germline, CDR1 is SGHTA and CDR2 is FQGNSA. Deletions cut 4 bases from V and 3 bases from J, with 10 bases between. CDR3 length: 13 amino acids. CDR3 in amino acids: CASSSVRGYEQYF. The CDR3 nucleotides read TGTGCCAGCAGCTCCGTCAGGGGCTACGAGCAGTACTTC.

The chain couples TRBV5-1 to TRBJ2-7, with 8 positions matching TRBD2. This CDR3 comprises 17 residues. From germline, CDR1 is SGHRS and CDR2 YFSETQ. Losses at the gene ends were 0 bases for V and 2 bases for J; bases not matched to a gene: 10. The CDR3 region is CASSLAGSGGYAYEQYF. The CDR3, as DNA: TGCGCCAGCAGCTTGGCAGGGTCGGGAGGGTACGCCTACGAGCAGTACTTC. Complete variable domain (other parts from reference TRBV5-1 and TRBJ2-7): KAGVTQTPRYLIKTRGQQVTLSCSPISGHRSVSWYQQTPGQGLQFLFEYFSETQRNKGNFPGRFSGRQFSNSRSEMNVSTLELGDSALYLCASSLAGSGGYAYEQYFGPGTRLTVT.

V and J are TRBV28 and TRBJ2-6; D not certain. V was pared by 6 bases and J by 0 bases, with 6 bases between. The CDR3 extends over 14 amino acids. Germline V lookup: CDR1 MDHEN, CDR2 SYDVKM. The CDR3 sequence: CASRIYSGANVLTF. Written as DNA, the CDR3 is TGTGCCAGCAGGATATACTCTGGGGCCAACGTCCTGACTTTC. The whole variable domain, remainder taken from reference TRBV28 and TRBJ2-6, is DVKVTQSSRYLVKRTGEKVFLECVQDMDHENMFWYRQDPGLGLRLIYFSYDVKMKEKGDIPEGYSVSREKKERFSLILESASTNQTSMYLCASRIYSGANVLTFGAGSRLTVL.

The chain combines TRBV7-2 with TRBJ2-3, with TRBD2 as a possible D gene (5 bases). CDR3 size: 16 residues. CDR1 is SGHTA and CDR2 is FQGNSA in the germline V gene. V gave up 5 bases and J gave up 1 base, with 16 bases separating them. The CDR3 loop reads CASSVGWGVGTDTQYF. The DNA of the CDR3 is TGTGCCAGCAGCGTAGGCTGGGGAGTCGGCACAGATACGCAGTATTTT.

J is TRBJ2-2 and V is TRBV18, with 7 nucleotides matching TRBD1. From germline, CDR1 is KGHSH and CDR2 LQKENI. The CDR3 extends over 15 amino acids. The ends lost 3 bases at V and 7 bases at J; junction bases unmatched: 8. CDR3 sequence reads: CASSPTTQGVGELFF. CDR3 DNA: TGTGCCAGCTCACCCACGACCCAGGGGGTCGGGGAGCTGTTTTTT.

V usage is TRBV18 and J usage is TRBJ2-7; possibly TRBD2 for D (6 bases). This CDR3 comprises 13 residues. Trimming stripped 2 bases from V and 3 bases from J, with 8 bases between. Looked up from germline, CDR1 is KGHSH and CDR2 is LQKENI. In DNA, the CDR3 is TGTGCCAGCTCACCAAGGAGGGACTACGAGCAGTACTTC. Amino acid sequence: CASSPRRDYEQYF.

This clone was recorded once. V usage is TRBV27 and J usage is TRBJ1-5; tentatively, D is TRBD1 (6 bases). Germline CDR1 and CDR2: MNHEY and SMNVEV (reference sequence). The CDR3 loop spans 15 amino acids. Trimming pared 4 bases from V and 7 bases from J, leaving 17 bases between. The CDR3 is CASSSQGEGPQPQHF. DNA of the CDR3: TGTGCCAGCAGTTCACAGGGTGAAGGTCCCCAGCCCCAGCATTTT.

The chain employs TRBV10-3 and TRBJ2-1; the D gene is possibly TRBD1 (6 bases). From germline, CDR1 is ENHRY and CDR2 SYGVKD. This CDR3 has 16 residues. Trimming left V 4 bases short and J 6 bases short, with 19 bases between. In DNA form, the CDR3 reads TGTGCCATCAGTGCGGGAACCTCAGGGGACCTCAATGAGCAGTTCTTC. This gives the protein CAISAGTSGDLNEQFF.

The rearrangement links TRBV6-2 or TRBV6-3 to TRBJ1-1, with 7 positions matching TRBD1. CDR3 length: 14 residues. CDR1 is MNHEY and CDR2 is SVGEGT in the germline V gene. With V trimmed by 6 bases and J by 10 bases, 14 bases remained unmatched. DNA for the CDR3: TGTGCCAGCAGCAAAGGGACAGCCCTCGCTCCAGCTTTCTTT. Translated, it gives CASSKGTALAPAFF.

The CDR3 sequence is CASSLPDRVNYGYTF. The CDR3 nucleotides are TGTGCCAGCAGTCTCCCGGACAGGGTTAACTATGGCTACACCTTC. This sequence joins TRBV28 and TRBJ1-2, with 8 positions matching TRBD1. From germline, CDR1 is MDHEN and CDR2 SYDVKM. The ends lost 5 bases at V and 1 base at J; junction bases unmatched: 6. The CDR3 is 15 amino acids.

This clone was counted a single time. This chain uses TRBV11-2 with TRBJ2-5, with D unresolved. V lost 0 bases to trimming and J lost 1 base, with 3 bases between them. Germline values: CDR1 SGHAT, CDR2 FQNNGV. This CDR3 contains 13 residues. The CDR3 loop reads CASSLDIQETQYF. Here the CDR3 DNA reads TGTGCCAGCAGCTTAGACATCCAAGAGACCCAGTACTTC.

This chain joins TRBV10-2 and TRBJ2-7; tentatively, D is TRBD1 (6 bases). CDR1 WSHSY and CDR2 SAAADI come from the germline V gene. Deletions cut 7 bases from V and 2 bases from J, with 21 bases between. The CDR3 is made up of 16 amino acids. CDR3: CASIYRDSTQAYEQYF. The CDR3 bases are TGCGCCAGCATTTACAGGGATTCAACCCAGGCCTACGAGCAGTACTTC.

The chain recombines TRBV5-1 with TRBJ1-1, with 9 bases matching TRBD1. V was pared by 4 bases and J by 4 bases, with 8 bases of the junction left unmatched. The CDR3 contains 15 residues. From germline, CDR1 is SGHRS and CDR2 YFSETQ. The CDR3 DNA sequence: TGCGCCAGCAGCCCTGACAGGGGGGGGTTCACTGAAGCTTTCTTT. Amino acid sequence: CASSPDRGGFTEAFF.

The rearrangement uses TRBV5-4 and TRBJ1-4, with D possibly TRBD1 on 6 matching bases. Looked up from germline, CDR1 is SGHNT and CDR2 is YYREEE (reference sequence). The germline V and J ends were trimmed by 0 bases and 7 bases, with 16 bases remaining between them. The CDR3 spans 16 residues. DNA for the CDR3: TGTGCCAGCAGCTTGGGGGACCCGGGGGGCTTTGAAAAACTGTTTTTT. Translation gives CASSLGDPGGFEKLFF.

This rearrangement joins TRBV24-1 to TRBJ2-3; 8 bases are shared with TRBD2. The V segment lost 5 bases and the J segment 6 bases; nucleotides outside the gene matches: 9. The length of the CDR3 is 15 residues. Germline CDR1 KGHDR, CDR2 SFDVKD. CDR3 region: CATSGVAGGLDTQYF. The CDR3 nucleotides are TGTGCCACCAGTGGGGTGGCGGGAGGCCTGGATACGCAGTATTTT.